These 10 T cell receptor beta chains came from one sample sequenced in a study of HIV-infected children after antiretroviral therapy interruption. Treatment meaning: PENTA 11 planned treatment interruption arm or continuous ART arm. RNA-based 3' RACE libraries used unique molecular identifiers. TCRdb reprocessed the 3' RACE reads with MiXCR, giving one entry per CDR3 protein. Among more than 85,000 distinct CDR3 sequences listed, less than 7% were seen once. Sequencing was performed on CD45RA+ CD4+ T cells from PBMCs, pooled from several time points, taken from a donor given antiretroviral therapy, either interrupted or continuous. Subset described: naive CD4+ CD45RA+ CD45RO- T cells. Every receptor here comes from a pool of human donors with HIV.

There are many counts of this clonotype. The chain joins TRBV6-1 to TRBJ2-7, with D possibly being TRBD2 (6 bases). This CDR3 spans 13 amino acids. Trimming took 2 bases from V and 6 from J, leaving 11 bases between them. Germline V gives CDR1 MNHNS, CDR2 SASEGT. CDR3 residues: CASSEREATEQYF. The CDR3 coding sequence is TGTGCCAGCAGTGAAAGGGAGGCAACCGAGCAGTACTTC.

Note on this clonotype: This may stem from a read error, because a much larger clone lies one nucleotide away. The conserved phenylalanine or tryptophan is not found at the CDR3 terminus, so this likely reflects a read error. CDR3 loop: CASSLRAENGYTL. Here the CDR3 DNA reads TGTGCCAGCAGTTTGAGGGCAGAAAATGGCTACACCCTC. The V call is TRBV27, the J call TRBJ1-2; D is unresolved. Deletions cut 3 bases from V and 6 bases from J, with 11 bases between. The CDR3 runs 13 residues. Germline V gene data show CDR1 as MNHEY and CDR2 as SMNVEV (reference sequence).

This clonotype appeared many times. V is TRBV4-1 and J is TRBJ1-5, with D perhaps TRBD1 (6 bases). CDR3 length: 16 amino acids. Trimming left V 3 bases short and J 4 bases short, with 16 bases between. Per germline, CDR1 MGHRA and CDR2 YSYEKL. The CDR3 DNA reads TGCGCCAGCAGCCAGGGGAGGGGGAGAACAAATCAGCCCCAGCATTTT. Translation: CASSQGRGRTNQPQHF.

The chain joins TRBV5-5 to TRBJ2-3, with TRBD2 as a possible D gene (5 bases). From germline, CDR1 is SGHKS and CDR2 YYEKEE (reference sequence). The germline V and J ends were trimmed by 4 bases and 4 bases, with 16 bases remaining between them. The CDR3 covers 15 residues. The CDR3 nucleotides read TGTGCCAGCAGCGGGAGCTGGATTCGGCCAGATACGCAGTATTTT. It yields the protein CASSGSWIRPDTQYF. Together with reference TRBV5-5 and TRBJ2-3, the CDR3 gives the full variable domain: DAGVTQSPTHLIKTRGQQVTLRCSPISGHKSVSWYQQVLGQGPQFIFQYYEKEERGRGNFPDRFSARQFPNYSSELNVNALLLGDSALYLCASSGSWIRPDTQYFGPGTRLTVL.

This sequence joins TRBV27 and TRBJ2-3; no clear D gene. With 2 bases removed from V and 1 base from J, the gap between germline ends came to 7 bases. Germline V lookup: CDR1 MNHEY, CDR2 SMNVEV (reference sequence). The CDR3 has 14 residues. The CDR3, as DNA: TGTGCCAGCAGTTTAAATCAGGGCACAGATACGCAGTATTTT. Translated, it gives CASSLNQGTDTQYF.

This chain's CDR3 is CASSSGASGNTIYF. Here the CDR3 DNA reads TGTGCCAGCAGTTCAGGGGCCTCTGGAAACACCATATATTTT. The chain is built from TRBV7-8 and TRBJ1-3; weak D call: TRBD1 (6 bases). V dropped 6 bases and J dropped 0 bases, with 9 bases sitting between them. Germline V lookup: CDR1 SGHVS, CDR2 FQNEAQ. This CDR3 has 14 amino acids.

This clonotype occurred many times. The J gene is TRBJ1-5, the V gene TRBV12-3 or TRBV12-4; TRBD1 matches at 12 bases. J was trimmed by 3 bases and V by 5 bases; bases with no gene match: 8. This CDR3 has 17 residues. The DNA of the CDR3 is TGTGCCAGCAGTAAAACCGGGACAGGGGGCTACAATCAGCCCCAGCATTTT. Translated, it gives CASSKTGTGGYNQPQHF.

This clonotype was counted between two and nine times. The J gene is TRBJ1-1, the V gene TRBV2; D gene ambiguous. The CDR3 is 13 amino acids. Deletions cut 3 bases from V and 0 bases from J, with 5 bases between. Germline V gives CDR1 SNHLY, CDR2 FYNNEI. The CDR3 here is CASSDRLNTEAFF. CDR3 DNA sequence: TGTGCCAGCAGTGATCGGTTGAACACTGAAGCTTTCTTT.

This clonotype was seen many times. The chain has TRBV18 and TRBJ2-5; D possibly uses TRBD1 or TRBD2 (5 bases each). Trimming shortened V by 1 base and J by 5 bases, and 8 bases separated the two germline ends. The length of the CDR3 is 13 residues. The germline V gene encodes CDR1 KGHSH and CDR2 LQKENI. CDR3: CASSPLRDETQYF. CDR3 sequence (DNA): TGTGCCAGCTCACCACTCAGGGACGAGACCCAGTACTTC.

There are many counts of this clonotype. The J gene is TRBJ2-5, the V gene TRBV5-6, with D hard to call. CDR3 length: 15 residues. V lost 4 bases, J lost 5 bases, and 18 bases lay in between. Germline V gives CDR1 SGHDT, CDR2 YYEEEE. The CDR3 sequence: CASSIRTVRVETQYF. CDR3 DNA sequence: TGTGCCAGCAGCATCCGAACAGTCCGGGTGGAGACCCAGTACTTC.